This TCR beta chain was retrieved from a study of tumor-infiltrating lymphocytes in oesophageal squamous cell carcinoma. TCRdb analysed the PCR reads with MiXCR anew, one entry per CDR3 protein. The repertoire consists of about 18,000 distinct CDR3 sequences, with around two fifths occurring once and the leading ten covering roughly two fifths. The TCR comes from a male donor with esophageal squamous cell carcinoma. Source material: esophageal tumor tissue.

The CDR3 loop is CASRGGQGPHGYTF. CDR3 coding DNA: TGTGCCAGCAGGGGAGGACAGGGCCCCCATGGCTACACCTTC. The J gene is TRBJ2-1, the V gene TRBV6-5; 8 bases align to TRBD1. The DNA end is a closer match to TRBJ1-2, so the J assignment may be wrong. The CDR3 sequence is 14 residues long. Germline lookup yields CDR1 MNHEY and CDR2 SVGAGI.